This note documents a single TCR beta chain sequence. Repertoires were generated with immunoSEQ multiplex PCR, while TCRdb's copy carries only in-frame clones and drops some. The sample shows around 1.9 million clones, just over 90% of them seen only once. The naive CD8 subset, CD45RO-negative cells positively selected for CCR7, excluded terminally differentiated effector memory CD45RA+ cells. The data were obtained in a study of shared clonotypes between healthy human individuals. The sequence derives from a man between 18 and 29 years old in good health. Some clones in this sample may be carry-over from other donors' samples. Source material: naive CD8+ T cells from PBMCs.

The DNA for the CDR3 is TGTGCCAGCACCAAGGGGAATGTAAGGGCAGATACGCAGTATTTT. It codes for CASTKGNVRADTQYF. V usage is TRBV28 and J usage is TRBJ2-3, with D tentatively TRBD1 (5 bases). Per germline, CDR1 MDHEN and CDR2 SYDVKM. The CDR3 covers 15 residues. The V end was cut by 7 bases, the J end by 4 bases, with 18 bases between.